The present T cell receptor (beta chain) was sequenced within a study of regulatory T cells in long-lasting Graves disease. Study at large: Graves' patients, newly diagnosed, had taken antithyroid drugs under 3 months.

V was shortened by 1 base and J by 0 bases, with 16 bases between the two germline ends. The CDR3 covers 17 residues. CDR1 and CDR2 (germline): DFQATT, SNEGSKA (reference sequence). CDR3-region Arm-PCR and iRepertoire HTBI primers produced the TCR beta libraries. A single record per CDR3 protein comes from TCRdb applying MiXCR to the multiplex PCR reads. The data contain about 530,000 distinct CDR3 sequences, about 16% of them singletons. This clonotype was found many times. The sample's time point: newly diagnosed GD, antithyroid drugs for less than 3 months. There was RNA extracted from PBMCs, and the TCR library was made from it. Peripheral blood, around 9.7 milliliters per patient, was collected in EDTA tubes. These records were also assigned to another study, of T cells in Graves' hyperthyroidism and ophthalmopathy. That investigation notes: Hyperthyroidism in the patients, aged 18 to 65, was newly diagnosed and under 2 months in duration.

The V gene is TRBV20-1, the J gene TRBJ1-5; no clear D gene. This sequence originates from a woman aged 40-65 years with Graves disease. Sequences were derived from peripheral blood mononuclear cells (PBMCs), sampled at new diagnosis, from a patient treated with antithyroid drugs. The CDR3 loop reads CSARAEGSRYSNQPQHF. CDR3 nucleotide sequence: TGCAGTGCTAGAGCGGAAGGATCGAGGTATAGCAATCAGCCCCAGCATTTT.